This is a list of T cell receptor beta chains from one sample in a study of blood T cell repertoires in COVID-19. Sequenced by immunoSEQ multiplex PCR; TCRdb stores in-frame clones only, minus some. The table includes 100,000 to 120,000 clones, over 75% detected once. Sequenced: peripheral blood. These receptors were collected from a middle-aged man with acute or convalescent COVID-19. Both conserved end residues are part of each CDR3. Fields, in order: V gene, J gene, clone size, D gene, CDR3 DNA, CDR3 protein. A D gene is named only where the DNA matches it firmly. Not all rows give a size; the values are once, few, many and, for expanded clones, a class.

TRBV27	TRBJ1-5	once	TRBD1	TGTGCCAGCAGTTTACGAGGGGGCGCGAATAGCAATCAGCCCCAGCATTTT	CASSLRGGANSNQPQHF
TRBV14	TRBJ1-1	.	.	TGTGCCAGCAGCCGCCAGGCAGGCAACACTGAAGCTTTCTTT	CASSRQAGNTEAFF
TRBV6-5	TRBJ2-1	.	TRBD2	TGTGCCAGCAGTTACGTTTTAGCGGGGGACAATGAGCAGTTCTTC	CASSYVLAGDNEQFF
TRBV24-1	TRBJ2-7	.	.	TGTGCCACCAGTGATTTGGAGAGAGCCTACGAGCAGTACTTC	CATSDLERAYEQYF
TRBV18	TRBJ1-3	once	.	TGTGCCAGCTCACCGACGAACAGGGCAAAATACTCTGGAAACACCATATATTTT	CASSPTNRAKYSGNTIYF
TRBV11-1	TRBJ1-4	.	.	TGTGCCAGCAGCTTTGAGTCTAATGAAAAACTGTTTTTT	CASSFESNEKLFF
TRBV7-9	TRBJ2-7	once	.	TGTGCCAGCAGCTTTACAGGGAAGGAATACGAGCAGTACTTC	CASSFTGKEYEQYF
TRBV4-1	TRBJ2-1	.	TRBD2	TGCGCCAGCAGCCGGGACCCGACTAGCGGGGGAGTCAATGAGCAGTTCTTC	CASSRDPTSGGVNEQFF
TRBV10-2	TRBJ2-1	.	.	TGCGCCAGCAGTGGGAGTCGAGGGAGGAATGAGCAGTTCTTC	CASSGSRGRNEQFF
TRBV11-3	TRBJ2-3	.	.	TGTGCCAGCAGCTTTAACGCTCAGGGGCTTACGCAGTATTTT	CASSFNAQGLTQYF
TRBV7-8	TRBJ2-3	.	TRBD2	TGTGCCAGCAGCTTCGTAGCGGGGGGGGGCACAGATACGCAGTATTTT	CASSFVAGGGTDTQYF
TRBV7-9	TRBJ1-4	.	.	TGTGCCAGCAGCTTAGACCTGGAGGGGGAAAAACTGTTTTTT	CASSLDLEGEKLFF
TRBV9	TRBJ1-1	.	TRBD1	TGTGCCAGCAGCGTTTGGGACAGGGTCGACACTGAAGCTTTCTTT	CASSVWDRVDTEAFF
TRBV7-9	TRBJ2-3	.	TRBD2	TGTGCCAGCAGCAGAACTAGCGGGGGGTCAGATACGCAGTATTTT	CASSRTSGGSDTQYF
TRBV30	TRBJ1-2	.	TRBD1	TGTGCCTCGACAGAAGGGACAGGCAGGACTAACTATGGCTACACCTTC	CASTEGTGRTNYGYTF
TRBV7-9	TRBJ2-1	.	TRBD2	TGTGCCAGCAGCCTGGAGCGGGGGGGTGTCTATGAGCAGTTCTTC	CASSLERGGVYEQFF
TRBV11-3	TRBJ1-1	.	.	TGTGCCAGCAGCCCAGGGGTCGGCCTCGGCACTGAAGCTTTCTTT	CASSPGVGLGTEAFF
TRBV6-6	TRBJ2-1	.	.	TGTGCCAGCAGTCCCCTAGGTGAGCAGTTCTTC	CASSPLGEQFF
TRBV2	TRBJ1-2	.	TRBD1	TGTGCCAGCAGAACAGGGGCCTCTAACTATGGCTACACCTTC	CASRTGASNYGYTF
TRBV9	TRBJ2-3	.	TRBD2	TGTGCCAGCAGCGTAGTGGGACTAGCGGGCCGCACAGATACGCAGTATTTT	CASSVVGLAGRTDTQYF
TRBV2	TRBJ2-2	.	TRBD1	TGTGCCAGCAAAGGGACAGACAACACCGGGGAGCTGTTTTTT	CASKGTDNTGELFF
TRBV6-5	TRBJ2-3	.	TRBD2	TGTGCGGCCGGGCGGGAGGTTAGAGATACGCAGTATTTT	CAAGREVRDTQYF
TRBV3-1/TRBV3-2	TRBJ2-5	.	TRBD1	TGTGCCAGCAGCCACCGGGACAGGGGGCGAAAAGAGACCCAGTACTTC	CASSHRDRGRKETQYF
TRBV7-2	TRBJ1-1	.	.	TGTGCCAGCAGCTTAGGAGCGGGTATGAACACTGAAGCTTTCTTT	CASSLGAGMNTEAFF
TRBV5-1	TRBJ2-1	.	TRBD1	TGCGCCAGCAGTCGGGACAGGTCGTACAATGAGCAGTTCTTC	CASSRDRSYNEQFF